These 28 T cell receptor beta chains share one sample of origin, sequenced in a study of OX40 agonist ivuxolimab in advanced cancers. Receptor amplification or capture employed the immunoSEQ multiplex PCR assay. The clones in this table, taken by TCRdb from immuneACCESS, are in-frame only. Not every clone is retained; where verified, under half of the shortfall comes from an unresolved V gene, and the cause of the rest is unknown. The sample table holds about 60,000 clones, of which 91% were seen once. The ten most abundant clones make up 11% to 15% of the sample. Sequenced material: CD4+ or CD8+ T cells sorted from blood, taken in a trial of the OX40 agonist ivuxolimab. The origin of the receptors is an adult with an advanced solid tumor such as melanoma, head and neck, liver or kidney cancer.

The chain links TRBV7-2 to TRBJ2-5; 9 bases align to TRBD2. Germline loops: CDR1 SGHTA, CDR2 FQGNSA. CDR3 size: 16 residues. V was clipped by 5 bases and J by 5 bases; unmatched bases: 12. The CDR3 sequence: CASSEGWLAGSETQYF. The CDR3 nucleotides are TGTGCCAGCAGCGAGGGCTGGCTAGCGGGATCTGAGACCCAGTACTTC. The variable domain in full, completed from reference TRBV7-2 and TRBJ2-5, reads GAGVSQSPSNKVTEKGKDVELRCDPISGHTALYWYRQSLGQGLEFLIYFQGNSAPDKSGLPSDRFSAERTGGSVSTLTIQRTQQEDSAVYLCASSEGWLAGSETQYFGPGTRLLVL.

The CDR3 is CASSFSRQGTDTQYF. Here the CDR3 DNA reads TGTGCCAGCAGCTTCAGCCGCCAGGGCACAGATACGCAGTATTTT. The chain is built from TRBV7-2 and TRBJ2-3, with no clear D. The germline gives CDR1 SGHTA, CDR2 FQGNSA. Deletions cut 3 bases from V and 1 base from J, with 11 bases between. There are 15 residues in the CDR3.

The J gene is TRBJ2-1, the V gene TRBV6-6; the match to TRBD2 covers 8 bases. CDR1 and CDR2 from the germline V gene are MNHNY and SVGAGI (reference sequence). This CDR3 comprises 15 residues. V shed 6 bases, J shed 2 bases, and the junction held 6 bases outside the gene matches. The CDR3 DNA reads as TGTGCCAGCAGACGCCCTAGCGGGCCCTACAATGAGCAGTTCTTC. Its translation: CASRRPSGPYNEQFF.

This sequence joins TRBV29-1 and TRBJ2-1, with TRBD2 matching over 15 bases. Germline trimming cut 3 bases from V and 15 bases from J; bases unmatched to any gene: 6. From germline, CDR1 is SQVTM and CDR2 ANQGSEA. The CDR3 is made up of 13 amino acids. The CDR3 sequence: CSVDPGLAGGLFF. The CDR3 bases are TGCAGCGTTGACCCGGGACTAGCGGGAGGATTGTTCTTC.

The chain employs TRBV7-2 and TRBJ1-2, with 9 nucleotides matching TRBD1. Germline V gives CDR1 SGHTA, CDR2 FQGNSA. The CDR3 runs 12 residues. The V and J ends lost 5 bases and 8 bases, in that order; junction bases with no gene match: 3. CDR3 coding DNA: TGTGCCAGCAGCACAGGACAGGGGGGCTACACCTTC. Its protein product is CASSTGQGGYTF.

This clone was picked up a small number of times. This chain connects TRBV18 to TRBJ1-2; D may be TRBD1 (6 bases). Trimming pared 4 bases from V and 7 bases from J, leaving 13 bases between. CDR1 and CDR2 from the germline V gene are KGHSH and LQKENI. CDR3 length equals 13 residues. CDR3 in amino acids: CASSLEQGSGYTF. The CDR3 bases are TGTGCCAGCTCACTTGAACAGGGATCTGGCTACACCTTC.

This chain joins TRBV14 and TRBJ2-3; TRBD2 is a possible D gene (5 bases). Germline V gene lookup returns CDR1 SGHDN and CDR2 FVKESK. V shed 4 bases and J shed 1 base, with 15 bases lying between them. There are 16 residues in the CDR3. The chain's CDR3 is CASSPRTPRGTDTQYF. CDR3 bases: TGTGCCAGCAGCCCCAGGACTCCCCGGGGCACAGATACGCAGTATTTT. Variable domain in full (rest from reference TRBV14 and TRBJ2-3): EAGVTQFPSHSVIEKGQTVTLRCDPISGHDNLYWYRRVMGKEIKFLLHFVKESKQDESGMPNNRFLAERTGGTYSTLKVQPAELEDSGVYFCASSPRTPRGTDTQYFGPGTRLTVL.

V is TRBV6-6 and J is TRBJ2-5, with D perhaps TRBD1 (6 bases). In germline, CDR1 is MNHNY, CDR2 SVGAGI (reference sequence). The CDR3 covers 13 residues. The V end was cut by 2 bases, the J end by 5 bases, with 9 bases between. The CDR3 loop reads CASSYGQRETQYF. CDR3 sequence (DNA): TGTGCCAGCAGTTACGGACAGCGGGAGACCCAGTACTTC.

The V and J genes are TRBV21-1 and TRBJ2-2; the table assigns TRBD2, which was not confirmed against the DNA. TRBV21-1 is assigned pseudogene status. The CDR3 extends over 17 amino acids. The CDR3 DNA sequence: TGTGCCAGCAGCCCCACTAAGACTAGCGGTAATACCGGGGAGCTGTTTTTT. This translates into CASSPTKTSGNTGELFF.

This chain uses TRBV4-3 with TRBJ1-4; 8 bases agree with TRBD1. Looked up from germline, CDR1 is LGHNA and CDR2 is YSLEER. J lost 3 bases, V lost 1 base, and 4 bases had no gene match. The CDR3 loop spans 16 amino acids. In DNA, the CDR3 is TGCGCCAGCAGCCAAGTCTTGACAGGGGCTAATGAAAAACTGTTTTTT. Translation gives CASSQVLTGANEKLFF.

The chain couples TRBV30 to TRBJ2-1; no firm D call. The V gene's germline CDR1 is GTSNPN and CDR2 SVGIG (reference sequence). This CDR3 contains 13 residues. Deletions cut 4 bases from V and 7 bases from J, with 14 bases between. This chain's CDR3 is CAWKGSGENEQFF. As DNA, the CDR3 is TGTGCCTGGAAAGGTTCCGGAGAAAATGAGCAGTTCTTC. Full variable domain (missing parts from reference TRBV30 and TRBJ2-1): SQTIHQWPATLVQPVGSPLSLECTVEGTSNPNLYWYRQAAGRGLQLLFYSVGIGQISSEVPQNLSASRPQDRQFILSSKKLLLSDSGFYLCAWKGSGENEQFFGPGTRLTVL.

The chain couples TRBV19 to TRBJ1-3; possible D gene TRBD1, 6 bases. Germline CDR1 LNHDA, CDR2 SQIVND (reference sequence). Trimming took 7 bases from V and 4 from J, leaving 17 bases between them. CDR3 length equals 15 residues. CDR3 region: CASTSAQGSGNTIYF. For the CDR3, the DNA is TGTGCCAGTACCTCGGCGCAGGGGTCAGGAAACACCATATATTTT.

This sequence joins TRBV18 and TRBJ2-7; TRBD2 aligns across 11 bases. Germline V gene sequence: CDR1 KGHSH, CDR2 LQKENI. The ends lost 6 bases at V and 0 bases at J; junction bases unmatched: 7. The CDR3 has 16 amino acids. Written as DNA, the CDR3 is TGTGCCAGCTCCTGGACTAGCGGGCAAGTCTCCTACGAGCAGTACTTC. It translates to CASSWTSGQVSYEQYF.

This sequence joins TRBV15 and TRBJ1-2; D gene unclear. The germline CDR1 and CDR2 sequences are LNHNV and YYDKDF (reference sequence). CDR3 length: 14 residues. V was clipped by 1 base and J by 0 bases, with 6 bases between them. DNA of the CDR3: TGTGCCACCAGCAGAGGGCCAGCTAACTATGGCTACACCTTC. Translating gives CATSRGPANYGYTF.

V gene TRBV9 combines with J gene TRBJ1-1; 8 bases align to TRBD1. Trimming at V came to 0 bases and at J to 7 bases, leaving 8 bases not matched to a gene. Germline assignment: CDR1 SGDLS and CDR2 YYNGEE. This CDR3 region has 15 residues. The CDR3 loop reads CASSVEGAGGVEAFF. Written as DNA, the CDR3 is TGTGCCAGCAGCGTAGAGGGCGCAGGGGGCGTTGAAGCTTTCTTT.

The rearrangement joins TRBV6-5 to TRBJ2-1; TRBD2 matches at 9 bases. From germline, CDR1 is MNHEY and CDR2 SVGAGI. V dropped 9 bases and J dropped 6; count of bases not matched to a gene: 12. The CDR3 spans 15 residues. In nucleotides, the CDR3 is TGTGCCAGTGTTAGAGCCGGGACTAGCAGCAATGAGCAGTTCTTC. Translated, it gives CASVRAGTSSNEQFF.

A few counts support this clone. The chain links TRBV4-2 to TRBJ2-2; D not certain. The V end was cut by 3 bases, the J end by 6 bases, with 11 bases between. Germline V gene sequence: CDR1 LGHNA, CDR2 YNFKEQ. The CDR3 is 14 residues long. The CDR3 DNA reads TGTGCCAGCAGCCAGTCCATCCAGTCCGGGGAGCTGTTTTTT. It yields the protein CASSQSIQSGELFF.

This chain links TRBV15 with TRBJ2-1, with TRBD1 identical over 7 bases. Losses at the gene ends were 0 bases for V and 0 bases for J; bases not matched to a gene: 5. CDR1 LNHNV and CDR2 YYDKDF come from the germline V gene (reference sequence). CDR3 size: 17 residues. CDR3: CATSREMRGPSYNEQFF. The CDR3 DNA is TGTGCCACCAGCAGAGAAATGAGGGGGCCCTCCTACAATGAGCAGTTCTTC.

This clone was recorded once. The gene calls are TRBV28 and TRBJ1-1, with 9 bases aligning to TRBD1. CDR3 size: 15 residues. From germline, CDR1 is MDHEN and CDR2 SYDVKM. The ends lost 4 bases at V and 5 bases at J; junction bases unmatched: 8. CDR3 nucleotides: TGTGCCAGCAGTTCCACCGGGACAGGGACAACTGAAGCTTTCTTT. It is translated as CASSSTGTGTTEAFF.

This clone was observed once. The chain joins TRBV27 to TRBJ2-4; 11 bases are shared with TRBD2. Germline CDR1 reads MNHEY; CDR2 reads SMNVEV (reference sequence). CDR3 size: 15 residues. The V and J ends lost 4 bases and 4 bases, in that order; junction bases with no gene match: 3. CDR3 coding DNA: TGTGCCAGCAGTTATTTAGCGGGAGGGAAAAACATTCAGTACTTC. Translated, it gives CASSYLAGGKNIQYF.

This sequence joins TRBV7-2 and TRBJ2-5; no clear D gene. Germline values: CDR1 SGHTA, CDR2 FQGNSA. This CDR3 has 13 residues. V dropped 5 bases and J dropped 5 bases, with 12 bases sitting between them. CDR3 residues: CASSVRGAETQYF. As DNA, the CDR3 is TGTGCCAGCAGCGTCAGAGGTGCGGAGACCCAGTACTTC.

The rearrangement links TRBV11-2 to TRBJ1-4; 7 nucleotides agree with TRBD1. This CDR3 region has 17 residues. Germline V lookup: CDR1 SGHAT, CDR2 FQNNGV. The V and J ends lost 5 bases and 0 bases, in that order; junction bases with no gene match: 9. The CDR3 is CASSKRTGFATNEKLFF. In nucleotides, the CDR3 is TGTGCCAGCAGCAAACGGACAGGCTTCGCAACTAATGAAAAACTGTTTTTT.

V gene TRBV19 combines with J gene TRBJ2-3; 9 bases align to TRBD2. Trimming removed 3 bases from V and 4 bases from J; junction bases left unmatched: 8. This CDR3 is 16 amino acids long. The germline gives CDR1 LNHDA, CDR2 SQIVND (reference sequence). CDR3 amino acids: CASSIAGGPMADTQYF. Written as DNA, the CDR3 is TGTGCCAGTAGTATTGCGGGAGGGCCGATGGCAGATACGCAGTATTTT.

The chain combines TRBV2 with TRBJ2-1, with TRBD2 matching 11 bases. V trimming: 0 bases; J trimming: 11 bases; junction bases outside the gene matches: 6. Germline CDR1 reads SNHLY; CDR2 reads FYNNEI. CDR3 length: 15 residues. The CDR3 DNA is TGTGCCAGCAGTGAAGCTAGCGGGAGGGCAAGGAAGCAGTTCTTC. This sequence encodes CASSEASGRARKQFF.

Points on this clone: A junction boundary mismatches the germline segment, possibly from a read error. The rearrangement links TRBV6-8 to TRBJ2-7; D gene uncertain. The CDR3 contains 14 residues. Germline V gives CDR1 MNHGY, CDR2 SAAAGT. The CDR3 DNA sequence: TGTGCCAGCAGTTATGGCAGACCCTTGAGACGGTTGGACTTC. This translates into CASSYGRPLRRLDF.

This chain uses TRBV7-9 with TRBJ2-5; D is tentatively TRBD1 or TRBD2 (5 bases each). The CDR3 loop spans 12 amino acids. The V gene lost 1 base and the J gene lost 9 bases, with 9 bases spanning the gap. Looked up from germline, CDR1 is SEHNR and CDR2 is FQNEAQ (reference sequence). Here the CDR3 reads CASSLGGGSQYF. CDR3 coding DNA: TGTGCCAGCAGCTTAGGTGGGGGATCCCAGTACTTC.

CDR3 region: CASSLTSGHNTDTQYF. The DNA for the CDR3 is TGTGCCAGCAGTCTCACTAGCGGCCACAACACAGATACGCAGTATTTT. V usage is TRBV11-1 and J usage is TRBJ2-3; 8 bases agree with TRBD2. The CDR3 runs 16 residues. Unmatched junction bases numbered 10, after V lost 6 bases and J lost 2 bases. The germline gives CDR1 SGHAT, CDR2 FQDESV (reference sequence).

This clone occurred once. This sequence joins TRBV7-2 and TRBJ2-4, with TRBD2 matching 10 bases. The CDR3 contains 17 residues. Per germline, CDR1 SGHTA and CDR2 FQGNSA. V shed 2 bases and J 1 base; nucleotides not matched to a gene: 5. The CDR3 DNA follows: TGTGCCAGCAGCTTACATGGACTAGCGGTGGCCAAAAACATTCAGTACTTC. This sequence encodes CASSLHGLAVAKNIQYF.